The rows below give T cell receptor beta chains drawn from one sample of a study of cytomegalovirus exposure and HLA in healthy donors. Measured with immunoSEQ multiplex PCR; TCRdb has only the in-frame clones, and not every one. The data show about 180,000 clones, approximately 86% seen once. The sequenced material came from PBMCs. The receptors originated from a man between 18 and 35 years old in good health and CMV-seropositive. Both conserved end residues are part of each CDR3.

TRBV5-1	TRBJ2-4	CASSLGQWEDIQYF
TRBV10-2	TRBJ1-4	CASSLQGFEKLFF
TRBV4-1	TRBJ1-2	CASSQVRVADGYTF
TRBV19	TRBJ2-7	CASRSPGGSDEQYF
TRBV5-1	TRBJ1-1	CASGVGGNTEAFF
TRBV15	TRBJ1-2	CATSSFLTGISTYTF
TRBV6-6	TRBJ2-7	CASSRDRNYEQYF
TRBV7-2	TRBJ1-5	CASSFTQGSNQPQHF
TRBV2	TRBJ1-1	CASTERGGNTEAFF
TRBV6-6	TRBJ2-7	CASSFGLAGYEQYF
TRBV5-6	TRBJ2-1	CASSPRGGPVEQFF